This TCR beta chain was sequenced for a study of CD8+ T cells in alopecia areata. Study summary: Tofacitinib exposure lasted 6 to 18 months, followed by 6 months off drug. Study-level points and caveats: Compared with normal scalp, lesional scalp had higher clonality and more expanded CD8+ clones. Normal skin contains resident alphabeta T cells, and these are also sequenced in scalp samples.

Comment on this clone: What it binds is not known.

Following extraction, RNA underwent reverse transcription to cDNA, which served as the sequencing template. Repertoires were generated with immunoSEQ multiplex PCR, while TCRdb's copy carries only in-frame clones and drops some. The table records about 91,000 clones, 40% to 55% of them present only once. It was from alopecia areata patients that lesional scalp punch biopsies and peripheral blood were collected. Between the trimmed V and J ends, which lost 2 bases and 4 bases, there was a span of 17 bases. The CDR3 is 16 residues long. CDR1 is MDHEN, CDR2 SYDVKM, per germline. This chain links TRBV28 with TRBJ1-1; D may be TRBD1 (5 bases). The sequenced sample was CD4+ T cells sorted from blood. The receptor's source is a human donor with alopecia areata. CDR3 loop: CASSLSGGIGGTEAFF. As DNA, the CDR3 is TGTGCCAGCAGTTTAAGTGGTGGAATCGGGGGCACTGAAGCTTTCTTT.